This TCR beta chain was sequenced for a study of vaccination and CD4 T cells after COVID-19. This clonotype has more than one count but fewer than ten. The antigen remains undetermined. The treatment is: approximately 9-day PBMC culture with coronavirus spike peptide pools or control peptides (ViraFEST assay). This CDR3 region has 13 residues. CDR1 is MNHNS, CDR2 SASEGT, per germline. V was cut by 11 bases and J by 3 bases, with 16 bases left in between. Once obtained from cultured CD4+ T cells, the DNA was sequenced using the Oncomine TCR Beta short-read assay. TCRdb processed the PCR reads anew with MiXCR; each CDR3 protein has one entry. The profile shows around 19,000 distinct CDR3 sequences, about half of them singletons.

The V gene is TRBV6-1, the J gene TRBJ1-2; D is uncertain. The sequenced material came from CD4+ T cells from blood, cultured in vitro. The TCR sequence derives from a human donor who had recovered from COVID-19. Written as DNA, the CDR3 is TGTGCCGTAACACGTATGAGGGACTATGGCTACACCTTC. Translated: CAVTRMRDYGYTF.